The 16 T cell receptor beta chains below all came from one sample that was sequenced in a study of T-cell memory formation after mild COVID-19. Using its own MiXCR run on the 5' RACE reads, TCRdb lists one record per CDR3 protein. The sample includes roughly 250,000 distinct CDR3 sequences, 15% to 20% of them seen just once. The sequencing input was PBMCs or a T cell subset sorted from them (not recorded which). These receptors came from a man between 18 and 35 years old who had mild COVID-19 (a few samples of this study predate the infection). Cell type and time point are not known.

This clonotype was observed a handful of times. The CDR3, as DNA: TGTGCCAGCAGCCAAGTCCCAGGATTGGCAAGCTACACCTTC. This sequence encodes CASSQVPGLASYTF. The chain joins TRBV4-2 to TRBJ1-2, with unresolved D. This CDR3 contains 14 residues. Trimming cost V 1 base and J 9 bases, with 15 bases left between them. Germline CDR1 reads LGHNA; CDR2 reads YNFKEQ.

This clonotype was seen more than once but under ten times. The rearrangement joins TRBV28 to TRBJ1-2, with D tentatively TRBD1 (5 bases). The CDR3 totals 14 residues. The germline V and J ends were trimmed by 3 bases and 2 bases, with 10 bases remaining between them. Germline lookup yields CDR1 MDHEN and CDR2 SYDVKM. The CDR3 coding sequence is TGTGCCAGCAGTTTGTCGGGACGGAACTATGGCTACACCTTC. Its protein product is CASSLSGRNYGYTF.

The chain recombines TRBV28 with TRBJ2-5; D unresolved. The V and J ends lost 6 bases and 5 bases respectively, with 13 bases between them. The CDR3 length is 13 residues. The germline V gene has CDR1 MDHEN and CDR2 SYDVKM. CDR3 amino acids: CASSPLGLETQYF. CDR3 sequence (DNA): TGTGCCAGCAGCCCCCTAGGGTTGGAGACCCAGTACTTC. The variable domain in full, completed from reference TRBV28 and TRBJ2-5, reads DVKVTQSSRYLVKRTGEKVFLECVQDMDHENMFWYRQDPGLGLRLIYFSYDVKMKEKGDIPEGYSVSREKKERFSLILESASTNQTSMYLCASSPLGLETQYFGPGTRLLVL.

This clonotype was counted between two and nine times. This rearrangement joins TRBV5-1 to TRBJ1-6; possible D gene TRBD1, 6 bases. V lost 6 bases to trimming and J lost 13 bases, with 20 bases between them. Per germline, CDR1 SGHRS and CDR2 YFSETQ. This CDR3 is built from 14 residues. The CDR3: CASTTGGGGLPLHF. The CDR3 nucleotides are TGCGCCAGCACCACAGGAGGGGGTGGGCTCCCCCTCCACTTT.

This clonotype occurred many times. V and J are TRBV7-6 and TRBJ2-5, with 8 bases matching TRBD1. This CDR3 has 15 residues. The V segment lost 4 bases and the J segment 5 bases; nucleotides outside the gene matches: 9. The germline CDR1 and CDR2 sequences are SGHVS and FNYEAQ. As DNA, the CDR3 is TGTGCCAGCAGCTCCGACAGGGGACAAGGGGAGACCCAGTACTTC. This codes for CASSSDRGQGETQYF. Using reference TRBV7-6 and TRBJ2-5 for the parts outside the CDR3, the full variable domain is GAGVSQSPRYKVTKRGQDVALRCDPISGHVSLYWYRQALGQGPEFLTYFNYEAQQDKSGLPNDRFSAERPEGSISTLTIQRTEQRDSAMYRCASSSDRGQGETQYFGPGTRLLVL.

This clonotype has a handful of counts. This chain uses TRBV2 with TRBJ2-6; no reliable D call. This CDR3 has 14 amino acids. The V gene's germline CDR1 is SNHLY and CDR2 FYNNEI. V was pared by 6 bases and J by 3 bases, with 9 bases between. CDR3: CASSARGGANVLTF. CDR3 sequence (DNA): TGTGCCAGCAGCGCCCGCGGTGGGGCCAACGTCCTGACTTTC.

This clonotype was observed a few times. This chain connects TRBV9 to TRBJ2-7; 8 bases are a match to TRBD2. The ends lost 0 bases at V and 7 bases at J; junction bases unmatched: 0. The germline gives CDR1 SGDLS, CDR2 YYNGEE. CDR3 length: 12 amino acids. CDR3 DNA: TGTGCCAGCAGCGTAGCTAGCGGGGAGCAGTACTTC. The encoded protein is CASSVASGEQYF.

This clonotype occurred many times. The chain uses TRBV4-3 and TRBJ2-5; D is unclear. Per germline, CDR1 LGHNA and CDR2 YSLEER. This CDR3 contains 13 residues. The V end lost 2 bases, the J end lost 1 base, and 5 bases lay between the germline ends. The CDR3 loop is CASSQNSQETQYF. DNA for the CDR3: TGCGCCAGCAGCCAAAACAGCCAAGAGACCCAGTACTTC.

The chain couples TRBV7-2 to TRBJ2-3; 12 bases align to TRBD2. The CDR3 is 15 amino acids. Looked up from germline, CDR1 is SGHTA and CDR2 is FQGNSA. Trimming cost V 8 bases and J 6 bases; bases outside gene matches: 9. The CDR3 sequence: CASSLTSGGSDTQYF. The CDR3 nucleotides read TGTGCCAGCTCCCTGACTAGCGGGGGATCTGATACGCAGTATTTT.

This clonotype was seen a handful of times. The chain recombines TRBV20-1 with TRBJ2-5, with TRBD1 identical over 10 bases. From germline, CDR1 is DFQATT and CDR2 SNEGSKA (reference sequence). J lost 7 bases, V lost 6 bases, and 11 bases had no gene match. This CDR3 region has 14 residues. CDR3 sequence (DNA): TGCAGTGCCCTAGCCGGGACAGGGGATGGGACCCAGTACTTC. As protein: CSALAGTGDGTQYF.

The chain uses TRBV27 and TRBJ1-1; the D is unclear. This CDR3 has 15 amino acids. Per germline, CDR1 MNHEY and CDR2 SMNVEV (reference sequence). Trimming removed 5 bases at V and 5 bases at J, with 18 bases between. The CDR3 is CASSLRWEGRTEAFF. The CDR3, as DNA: TGTGCCAGCAGTCTCAGATGGGAAGGGAGAACTGAAGCTTTCTTT.

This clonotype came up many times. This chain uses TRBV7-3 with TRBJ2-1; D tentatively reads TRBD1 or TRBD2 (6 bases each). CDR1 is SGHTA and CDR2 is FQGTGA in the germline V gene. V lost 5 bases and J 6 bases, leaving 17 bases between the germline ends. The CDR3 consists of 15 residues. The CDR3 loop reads CASSTPTGAGNEQFF. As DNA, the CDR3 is TGTGCCAGCAGCACGCCAACGGGGGCGGGCAATGAGCAGTTCTTC.

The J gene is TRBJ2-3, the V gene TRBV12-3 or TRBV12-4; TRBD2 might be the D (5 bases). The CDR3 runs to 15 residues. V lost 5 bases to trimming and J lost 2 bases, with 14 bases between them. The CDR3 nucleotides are TGTGCCAGCAGTCACCCGCAGGAGGTCACAGATACGCAGTATTTT. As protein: CASSHPQEVTDTQYF.

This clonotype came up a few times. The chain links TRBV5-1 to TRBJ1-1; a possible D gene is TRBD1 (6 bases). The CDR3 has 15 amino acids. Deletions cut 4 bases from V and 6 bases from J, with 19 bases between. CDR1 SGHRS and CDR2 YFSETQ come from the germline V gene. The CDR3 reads CASSLIGQSISEAFF. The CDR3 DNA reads TGCGCCAGCAGCCTCATTGGACAGTCCATTTCTGAAGCTTTCTTT. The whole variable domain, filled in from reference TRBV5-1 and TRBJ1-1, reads KAGVTQTPRYLIKTRGQQVTLSCSPISGHRSVSWYQQTPGQGLQFLFEYFSETQRNKGNFPGRFSGRQFSNSRSEMNVSTLELGDSALYLCASSLIGQSISEAFFGQGTRLTVV.

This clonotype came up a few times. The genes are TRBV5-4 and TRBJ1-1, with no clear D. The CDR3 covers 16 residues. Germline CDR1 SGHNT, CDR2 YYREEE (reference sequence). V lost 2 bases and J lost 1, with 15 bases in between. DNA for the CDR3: TGTGCCAGCAGCTTCGGGTCCCGAGTCTGGAACACTGAAGCTTTCTTT. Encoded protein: CASSFGSRVWNTEAFF. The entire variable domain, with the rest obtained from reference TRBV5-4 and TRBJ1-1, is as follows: ETGVTQSPTHLIKTRGQQVTLRCSSQSGHNTVSWYQQALGQGPQFIFQYYREEENGRGNFPPRFSGLQFPNYSSELNVNALELDDSALYLCASSFGSRVWNTEAFFGQGTRLTVV.

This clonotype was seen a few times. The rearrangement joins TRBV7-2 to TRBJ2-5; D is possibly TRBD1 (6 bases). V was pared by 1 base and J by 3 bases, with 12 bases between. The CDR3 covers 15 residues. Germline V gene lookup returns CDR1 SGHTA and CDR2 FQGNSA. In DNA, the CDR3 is TGTGCCAGCAGCTTAGACAGACAGGCCAAAGAGACCCAGTACTTC. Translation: CASSLDRQAKETQYF. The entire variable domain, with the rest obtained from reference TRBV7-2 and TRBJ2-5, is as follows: GAGVSQSPSNKVTEKGKDVELRCDPISGHTALYWYRQSLGQGLEFLIYFQGNSAPDKSGLPSDRFSAERTGGSVSTLTIQRTQQEDSAVYLCASSLDRQAKETQYFGPGTRLLVL.